This passage covers 20 T cell receptor beta chains from one sample sequenced in a study of Tregs in tolerant kidney transplant recipients. Produced via immunoSEQ multiplex PCR; TCRdb's table is partial and in-frame only. The data show about 73,000 clones, approximately 90% seen once. The sample was Tregs from blood, taken before the transplant. These TCRs come from a human donor who received a combined kidney and bone marrow transplant.

V is TRBV5-1 and J is TRBJ2-3; no definite D call. CDR1 and CDR2 from the germline V gene are SGHRS and YFSETQ. This CDR3 is 14 amino acids long. Trimming took off 0 bases at V and 2 bases at J, with 7 bases between the two ends. The CDR3 region is CASSLVGNTDTQYF. CDR3 coding DNA: TGCGCCAGCAGCTTGGTAGGGAACACAGATACGCAGTATTTT.

The chain carries TRBV5-4 and TRBJ2-7; D gene unclear. The CDR3 has 14 amino acids. V lost 1 base to trimming and J lost 7 bases, with 15 bases between them. Germline CDR1 SGHNT, CDR2 YYREEE (reference sequence). CDR3 sequence: CASSLYGISGEQYF. Here the CDR3 DNA reads TGTGCCAGCAGCTTGTATGGCATCTCAGGAGAGCAGTACTTC.

The rearrangement links TRBV7-2 to TRBJ1-2; D might be TRBD1 (6 bases). The CDR3 sequence is 12 residues long. V was clipped by 5 bases and J by 5 bases, with 9 bases between them. The germline V gene has CDR1 SGHTA and CDR2 FQGNSA. Here the CDR3 reads CASSADRYGYTF. In DNA, the CDR3 is TGTGCCAGCAGCGCGGACAGATATGGCTACACCTTC.

J is TRBJ1-4 and V is TRBV30; D is ambiguous. V gave up 5 bases and J gave up 6 bases, with 16 bases separating them. The CDR3 extends over 14 amino acids. Germline assignment: CDR1 GTSNPN and CDR2 SVGIG (reference sequence). The chain's CDR3 is CAWSPGHGHEKLFF. DNA of the CDR3: TGTGCCTGGTCCCCGGGCCATGGGCATGAAAAACTGTTTTTT. The full variable domain, rest sourced from reference TRBV30 and TRBJ1-4, is SQTIHQWPATLVQPVGSPLSLECTVEGTSNPNLYWYRQAAGRGLQLLFYSVGIGQISSEVPQNLSASRPQDRQFILSSKKLLLSDSGFYLCAWSPGHGHEKLFFGSGTQLSVL.

The table lists this clone with a count of one. This sequence joins TRBV18 and TRBJ1-3, with TRBD1 matching 8 bases. Germline V lookup: CDR1 KGHSH, CDR2 LQKENI. The CDR3 has 15 amino acids. Germline trimming cut 5 bases from V and 4 bases from J; bases unmatched to any gene: 7. The DNA for the CDR3 is TGTGCCAGCTCAATGGCAGGGGGCGCCGGAAACACCATATATTTT. Amino acids: CASSMAGGAGNTIYF.

The count of this clone is one. V is TRBV6-1 and J is TRBJ2-5, with 7 positions matching TRBD2. The length of the CDR3 is 14 residues. Germline V gene sequence: CDR1 MNHNS, CDR2 SASEGT. The junction had 4 bases not matched to a gene; V was cut back by 1 base and J by 5 bases. Written as DNA, the CDR3 is TGTGCCAGCAGTGAAGTGGGAGGGGTCGAGACCCAGTACTTC. Its translation is CASSEVGGVETQYF.

J is TRBJ2-3 and V is TRBV6-5, with D perhaps matching TRBD2 (6 bases). The V gene lost 6 bases and the J gene lost 4 bases, with 14 bases spanning the gap. CDR1 is MNHEY, CDR2 SVGAGI, per germline. This CDR3 has 14 amino acids. CDR3 loop: CASSPEWGADTQYF. The CDR3 nucleotides are TGTGCCAGCAGCCCCGAGTGGGGGGCAGATACGCAGTATTTT.

The rearrangement links TRBV10-3 to TRBJ2-3, with D unresolved. With 5 bases removed from V and 1 base from J, the gap between germline ends came to 16 bases. Germline V gene lookup returns CDR1 ENHRY and CDR2 SYGVKD. The CDR3 spans 16 residues. The CDR3 DNA reads as TGTGCCATCAGTATTTACACCTTTGCGGGCACAGATACGCAGTATTTT. Protein sequence: CAISIYTFAGTDTQYF.

This chain uses TRBV28 with TRBJ1-2; D possibly corresponds to TRBD1 (5 bases). Looked up from germline, CDR1 is MDHEN and CDR2 is SYDVKM. Trimming pared 5 bases from V and 8 bases from J, leaving 18 bases between. The CDR3 spans 14 residues. CDR3 region: CASSLTGGLRGYTF. In DNA, the CDR3 is TGTGCCAGCAGTCTCACAGGAGGGCTGCGGGGCTACACCTTC.

CDR3 nucleotides: TGTGCCAGTAGGCCGGGAGCCCCACCCGCAGATACGCAGTATTTT. Translation: CASRPGAPPADTQYF. The chain has TRBV19 and TRBJ2-3, with D tentatively TRBD2 (6 bases). Germline V gene data show CDR1 as LNHDA and CDR2 as SQIVND (reference sequence). There are 15 residues in the CDR3. V gave up 6 bases and J gave up 4 bases, with 17 bases separating them.

The rearrangement links TRBV10-3 to TRBJ1-3; 10 bases match TRBD1. The V gene's germline CDR1 is ENHRY and CDR2 SYGVKD. The CDR3 sequence is 16 residues long. The trim removed 6 bases at V and 0 bases at J, leaving 5 bases unmatched. The CDR3 reads CAISLGQGSSGNTIYF. The CDR3, as DNA: TGTGCCATCAGCCTGGGACAGGGGTCCTCTGGAAACACCATATATTTT.

V usage is TRBV28 and J usage is TRBJ2-3; TRBD2 matches at 7 bases. J gave up 4 bases and V 4 bases, and 14 bases lay outside the gene matches. CDR3 size: 17 residues. CDR1 and CDR2 (germline): MDHEN, SYDVKM. The chain's CDR3 is CASSSPVRLADSDTQYF. The DNA for the CDR3 is TGTGCCAGCAGTTCCCCCGTTCGTCTAGCGGATTCAGATACGCAGTATTTT.

The V and J genes are TRBV25-1 and TRBJ2-1; 7 bases fit TRBD2. Per the germline V gene, CDR1 is MGHDK and CDR2 is SYGVNS. The CDR3 sequence is 14 residues long. The V gene end was trimmed by 2 bases and the J gene end by 10 bases; junction bases not matched to a gene: 8. CDR3 loop: CASSEAGAQREQFF. As DNA, the CDR3 is TGTGCCAGCAGTGAAGCGGGAGCCCAAAGAGAGCAGTTCTTC.

The chain combines TRBV4-1 with TRBJ1-4; possible D gene TRBD1, 6 bases. V was clipped by 4 bases and J by 7 bases, with 19 bases between them. The CDR3 extends over 16 amino acids. The germline CDR1 and CDR2 sequences are MGHRA and YSYEKL. This CDR3 reads CASSRSRGALGEKLFF. The CDR3 DNA reads TGCGCCAGCAGCCGCTCACGGGGGGCCCTGGGTGAAAAACTGTTTTTT.

This clone was counted a single time. The chain uses TRBV7-9 and TRBJ2-5; 11 nucleotides agree with TRBD2. The CDR3 contains 14 residues. The germline V gene has CDR1 SEHNR and CDR2 FQNEAQ (reference sequence). V gave up 5 bases and J gave up 5 bases; unmatched junction bases: 4. CDR3 bases: TGTGCCAGCAGCCCCCGGACTAGCGGGGAGACCCAGTACTTC. It yields the protein CASSPRTSGETQYF. The variable domain in full, with the rest retrieved from reference TRBV7-9 and TRBJ2-5, is DTGVSQNPRHKITKRGQNVTFRCDPISEHNRLYWYRQTLGQGPEFLTYFQNEAQLEKSRLLSDRFSAERPKGSFSTLEIQRTEQGDSAMYLCASSPRTSGETQYFGPGTRLLVL.

The V gene is TRBV29-1, the J gene TRBJ2-7; the D is unclear. Trimming shortened V by 4 bases and J by 1 base, and 8 bases separated the two germline ends. This CDR3 has 12 residues. Germline V gene sequence: CDR1 SQVTM, CDR2 ANQGSEA. In DNA form, the CDR3 reads TGCAGCGTTGTCCCAGATTCCTACGAGCAGTACTTC. It specifies CSVVPDSYEQYF.

The chain has TRBV19 and TRBJ1-2; the D is unclear. Germline CDR1 and CDR2: LNHDA and SQIVND (reference sequence). The CDR3 covers 15 residues. Trimming cost V 3 bases and J 3 bases, with 14 bases left between them. In DNA form, the CDR3 reads TGTGCCAGTAGTATGCGGGCCCCTATATACTATGGCTACACCTTC. Protein: CASSMRAPIYYGYTF.

This chain links TRBV27 with TRBJ1-1; tentative D call: TRBD1 (6 bases). V lost 3 bases and J lost 4, with 12 bases in between. Germline V gives CDR1 MNHEY, CDR2 SMNVEV (reference sequence). This CDR3 spans 14 amino acids. This CDR3 is CASSFHRAGTEAFF. The CDR3 DNA reads TGTGCCAGCAGTTTTCACAGGGCGGGCACTGAAGCTTTCTTT.

This chain links TRBV27 with TRBJ1-2, with D possibly matching TRBD1 (5 bases). The ends were cut back, 5 bases at V and 5 bases at J, with 18 bases in the middle. CDR1 is MNHEY, CDR2 SMNVEV, per germline (reference sequence). The CDR3 has 15 residues. For the CDR3, the DNA is TGTGCCAGCAGTCCTAGACGGGACTTTGGGTATGGCTACACCTTC. Its protein product is CASSPRRDFGYGYTF.

This chain uses TRBV5-6 with TRBJ2-4; D call uncertain. Trimming shortened V by 4 bases and J by 9 bases, and 11 bases separated the two germline ends. The germline V gene encodes CDR1 SGHDT and CDR2 YYEEEE. The CDR3 is made up of 12 amino acids. The CDR3 sequence: CASSVLLGIQYF. The DNA of the CDR3 is TGTGCCAGCAGCGTCTTACTTGGCATTCAGTACTTC.